This T cell receptor (beta chain) was observed in a study of identifying expanded T cells in peripheral blood. Study-wide results and limits: Across healthy donors, higher total template counts meant significantly greater roughly two-week count variance. Differentially abundant clones: roughly 1.2 between replicates, 16.4 at approximately 13 days, approximately 19 at four.

The V gene end was trimmed by 0 bases and the J gene end by 4 bases; junction bases not matched to a gene: 0. This CDR3 is 16 amino acids long. CDR1 SGHNT and CDR2 YENEEA come from the germline V gene. About this clone itself: Its antigen is undetermined.

Sequenced by immunoSEQ multiplex PCR; TCRdb stores in-frame clones only, minus some. The sample lists 50,000 to 60,000 clones; around 82% were seen once. During the collection period, no donor immune events like infections were recorded. The specimen sequenced was blood. The chain has TRBV11-3 and TRBJ2-1, with TRBD2 identical over 13 bases. This TCR came from a person aged 18 to 75 in good health. The CDR3 sequence: CASSLETSGRYNEQFF. The CDR3 DNA is TGTGCCAGCAGCTTAGAGACTAGCGGGAGGTACAATGAGCAGTTCTTC.